A single sample gave rise to the 4 T cell receptor beta chains below, sequenced in a study of neurological immune-mediated disorders. TCRdb re-called the 5' RACE reads with MiXCR, one entry per CDR3 protein. The sample has more than 75,000 distinct CDR3 sequences; roughly 3.5% are singletons. Sequencing was carried out using PBMCs. These receptors originate from a woman aged 45-65 years with multiple sclerosis.

In its sample, this clonotype was seen many times. The genes are TRBV12-3 or TRBV12-4 and TRBJ2-7, with D tentatively TRBD1 or TRBD2 (5 bases each). This CDR3 has 14 residues. V was trimmed by 2 bases and J by 7 bases, leaving 15 bases between them. CDR3 DNA: TGTGCCAGCAGTTTATCCGGGGCTTCCAAAGAGCAGTACTTC. Amino acids: CASSLSGASKEQYF.

This clonotype was observed many times. The rearrangement links TRBV20-1 to TRBJ2-5, with 9 bases lining up with TRBD1. Looked up from germline, CDR1 is DFQATT and CDR2 is SNEGSKA (reference sequence). V lost 3 bases and J lost 5; bases outside the gene matches: 16. This CDR3 region has 17 residues. The DNA for the CDR3 is TGCAGTGCTAGTGGCCCTCTAGGACAGGGGATCGGTGAGACCCAGTACTTC. This codes for CSASGPLGQGIGETQYF.

This clonotype was seen ten or more times. The chain employs TRBV20-1 and TRBJ1-6; 8 bases are shared with TRBD1. After removal of 2 bases from V and 10 bases from J, the junction contained 10 bases not matched to a gene. The CDR3 totals 15 residues. The V gene's germline CDR1 is DFQATT and CDR2 SNEGSKA (reference sequence). CDR3 region: CSARPQGEKGSPLHF. The CDR3 region has the DNA TGCAGTGCTAGACCACAGGGGGAAAAGGGATCACCCCTCCACTTT.

This clonotype showed up many times. The V gene is TRBV20-1, the J gene TRBJ1-1; the match to TRBD1 covers 12 bases. With 5 bases clipped from V and 5 bases from J, the junction kept 15 bases outside the gene matches. CDR1 and CDR2 from the germline V gene are DFQATT and SNEGSKA (reference sequence). This CDR3 has 17 residues. CDR3 nucleotide sequence: TGCAGTGCTCCAAACGCGGGACAGGGGGCGAGGAGGACTGAAGCTTTCTTT. It translates to CSAPNAGQGARRTEAFF.